A selection of T cell receptor beta chains follows, all from one sample in a study of a mutant IDH1 vaccine in newly diagnosed glioma. Clones were read by immunoSEQ multiplex PCR, and TCRdb kept only the in-frame ones, dropping some. The sample yields approximately 82,000 clones, over 75% seen once. These receptors' targets are unknown. The source was PBMCs, collected from a glioma patient whose treatment included an IDH1 peptide vaccine. The source is a man aged 25-45 years with glioma. Some clones in this sample may be carry-over from other donors' samples. Both conserved end residues are part of each CDR3. Fields, in order: V gene, J gene, clone size, D gene, CDR3 DNA, CDR3 protein. D genes are given only for firm matches. The listing skips clone size in some rows; elsewhere it reads once, few, many or a size class.

TRBV28	TRBJ1-5	few	NA	TGTGCCAGCAGTTGGCAGATCAATCAGCCCCAGCATTTT	CASSWQINQPQHF
TRBV18	TRBJ2-7	NA	TRBD1	TGTGCCAGCTCAATGACCCGGGGACAGACCTCTTACGAGCAGTACTTC	CASSMTRGQTSYEQYF
TRBV5-6	TRBJ1-5	few	NA	TGTGCCAGCAGCTCAACAGTATTCAATCAGCCCCAGCATTTT	CASSSTVFNQPQHF
TRBV29-1	TRBJ1-4	NA	TRBD1	TGCAGCGTTGCCGGGACAGGGGCGGCAACTAATGAAAAACTGTTTTTT	CSVAGTGAATNEKLFF
TRBV12-5	TRBJ2-7	NA	NA	TGTGCTAGTGGTTCTAGGACAGAAACCTACGAGCAGTACTTC	CASGSRTETYEQYF
TRBV5-6	TRBJ2-7	NA	NA	TGTGCCAGCAGCTCCTCCTACGAGCAGTACTTC	CASSSSYEQYF
TRBV19	TRBJ2-3	NA	NA	TGTGCCGGTAGTCCCCGTCCGAGGGGCTCGGATACGCAGTATTTT	CAGSPRPRGSDTQYF
TRBV19	TRBJ2-7	NA	NA	TGTGCCAGTAGTATAGTAGGTAGCGGCTCCTACGAGCAGTACTTC	CASSIVGSGSYEQYF
TRBV21-1	TRBJ1-3	NA	NA	TGTGCCAGCACCCTTGGGCCGGGGTACTCTGGAAACACCATATATTTT	CASTLGPGYSGNTIYF
TRBV30	TRBJ2-5	NA	TRBD1	TGTGCCTGGACTCGGACAGGGCCTCAAGAGACCCAGTACTTC	CAWTRTGPQETQYF
TRBV7-8	TRBJ2-3	NA	NA	TGTGCCAGCAGCTTTGGTCTTTTCCCTGTTAAACCCGCAACAGATACGCAGTATTTT	CASSFGLFPVKPATDTQYF
TRBV6-5	TRBJ2-2	NA	NA	TGTGCCAGCAGTTACCGTCAGGGGCTCACCGGGGAGCTGTTTTTT	CASSYRQGLTGELFF
TRBV6-5	TRBJ2-3	NA	TRBD2	TGTGCCAGCAGTTACGGAGCGGGGCAGACAGATACGCAGTATTTT	CASSYGAGQTDTQYF
TRBV11-2	TRBJ2-7	NA	NA	TGTGCCAGCAGCTTGGGCCTTCAGTCCTACGAGCAGTACTTC	CASSLGLQSYEQYF
TRBV28	TRBJ1-2	once	NA	TGTGCCAGCAGCCCCGCAGGCAGCATCTATGGCTACACCTTC	CASSPAGSIYGYTF
TRBV30	TRBJ1-4	few	TRBD1	TGTGCCTGGACTAGACAGGGTAATGAAAAACTGTTTTTT	CAWTRQGNEKLFF
TRBV13	TRBJ2-5	once	TRBD2	TGTGCCAGCAGCTTAGGAGGACTAGCCGGAGAGACCCAGTACTTC	CASSLGGLAGETQYF